The 6 T cell receptor beta chains reported below all come from one sample, sequenced in a study of OX40 agonist ivuxolimab in advanced cancers. Sequencing used immunoSEQ multiplex PCR; TCRdb keeps in-frame clones, though not all of them. The repertoire holds some 110,000 clones, with around 93% as singletons. Material: CD4+ or CD8+ T cells sorted from blood, obtained in a trial of the OX40 agonist ivuxolimab. The receptors derive from an adult with an advanced solid tumor such as melanoma, head and neck, liver or kidney cancer.

This chain uses TRBV2 with TRBJ2-7, with 12 positions matching TRBD1. There are 15 residues in the CDR3. Germline-derived CDR1 and CDR2 are SNHLY and FYNNEI. Losses at the gene ends were 6 bases for V and 3 bases for J; bases not matched to a gene: 6. CDR3 in amino acids: CASRGQGAGVYEQYF. Here the CDR3 DNA reads TGTGCCAGCAGGGGACAGGGGGCAGGGGTCTACGAGCAGTACTTC. Based on the CDR3 plus reference TRBV2 and TRBJ2-7, the full variable domain is EPEVTQTPSHQVTQMGQEVILRCVPISNHLYFYWYRQILGQKVEFLVSFYNNEISEKSEIFDDQFSVERPDGSNFTLKIRSTKLEDSAMYFCASRGQGAGVYEQYFGPGTRLTVT.

This clone was counted once. The chain uses TRBV28 and TRBJ2-3; the D is unclear. The germline gives CDR1 MDHEN, CDR2 SYDVKM. This CDR3 comprises 15 residues. Deletions cut 3 bases from V and 0 bases from J, with 10 bases between. The CDR3 sequence is CASSLWATSTDTQYF. The CDR3 region has the DNA TGTGCCAGCAGTTTGTGGGCTACTAGCACAGATACGCAGTATTTT.

V is TRBV29-1 and J is TRBJ1-1; D is perhaps TRBD1 (6 bases). With 7 bases removed from V and 0 bases from J, the gap between germline ends came to 12 bases. CDR3 size: 13 residues. Per the germline V gene, CDR1 is SQVTM and CDR2 is ANQGSEA. The CDR3 loop reads CSAGQKMNTEAFF. CDR3 coding DNA: TGCAGCGCCGGACAGAAAATGAACACTGAAGCTTTCTTT.

The chain recombines TRBV7-3 with TRBJ2-5; 15 bases are shared with TRBD2. The V segment lost 6 bases and the J segment 6 bases; nucleotides outside the gene matches: 17. Germline V gene lookup returns CDR1 SGHTA and CDR2 FQGTGA. The CDR3 extends over 19 amino acids. CDR3 sequence reads: CASSPRGDGLAGGRKTQYF. DNA of the CDR3: TGTGCCAGCAGTCCCCGAGGAGACGGACTAGCGGGAGGGCGGAAGACCCAGTACTTC.

The chain carries TRBV27 and TRBJ2-5; TRBD2 agrees at 14 bases. Trimming at V came to 4 bases and at J to 7 bases, leaving 8 bases not matched to a gene. The CDR3 is 16 residues long. Germline assignment: CDR1 MNHEY and CDR2 SMNVEV (reference sequence). This CDR3 reads CASSSGLAGGLGTQYF. Written as DNA, the CDR3 is TGTGCCAGCAGTTCTGGACTAGCGGGGGGTTTGGGGACCCAGTACTTC.

V gene TRBV7-8 combines with J gene TRBJ1-4; TRBD1 matches at 7 bases. CDR1 is SGHVS, CDR2 FQNEAQ, per germline. The CDR3 consists of 14 residues. With V trimmed by 5 bases and J by 7 bases, 7 bases remained unmatched. In nucleotides, the CDR3 is TGTGCCAGCAGCCCGACAGGGTTGGGTGAAAAACTGTTTTTT. Its protein product is CASSPTGLGEKLFF.